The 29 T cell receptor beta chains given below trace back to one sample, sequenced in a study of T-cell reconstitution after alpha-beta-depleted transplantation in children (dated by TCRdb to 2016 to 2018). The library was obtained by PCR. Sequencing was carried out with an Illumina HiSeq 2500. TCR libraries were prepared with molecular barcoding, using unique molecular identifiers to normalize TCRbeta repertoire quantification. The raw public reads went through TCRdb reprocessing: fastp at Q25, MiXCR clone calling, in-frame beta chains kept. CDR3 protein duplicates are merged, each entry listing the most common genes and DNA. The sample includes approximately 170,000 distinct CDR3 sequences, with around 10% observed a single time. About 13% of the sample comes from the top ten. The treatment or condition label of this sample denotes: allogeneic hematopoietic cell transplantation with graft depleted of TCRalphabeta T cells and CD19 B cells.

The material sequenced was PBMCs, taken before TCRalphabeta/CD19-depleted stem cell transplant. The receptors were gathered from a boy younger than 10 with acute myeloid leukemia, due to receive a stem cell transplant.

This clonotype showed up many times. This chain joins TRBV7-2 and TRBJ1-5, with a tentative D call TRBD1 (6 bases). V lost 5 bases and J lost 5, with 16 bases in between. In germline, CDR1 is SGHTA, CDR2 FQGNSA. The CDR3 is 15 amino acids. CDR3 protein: CASSPGADIDQPQHF. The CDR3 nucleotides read TGTGCCAGCAGCCCGGGGGCTGACATCGATCAGCCCCAGCATTTT. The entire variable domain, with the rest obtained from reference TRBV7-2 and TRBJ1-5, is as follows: GAGVSQSPSNKVTEKGKDVELRCDPISGHTALYWYRQSLGQGLEFLIYFQGNSAPDKSGLPSDRFSAERTGGSVSTLTIQRTQQEDSAVYLCASSPGADIDQPQHFGDGTRLSIL.

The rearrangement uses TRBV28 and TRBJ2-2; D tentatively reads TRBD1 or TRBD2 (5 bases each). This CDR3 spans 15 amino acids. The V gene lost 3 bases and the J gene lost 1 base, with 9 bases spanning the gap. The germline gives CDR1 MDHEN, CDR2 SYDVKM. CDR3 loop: CASSLRGWNTGELFF. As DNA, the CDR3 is TGTGCCAGCAGTTTGAGGGGATGGAACACCGGGGAGCTGTTTTTT.

In DNA form, the CDR3 reads TGTGCCTCCTGCCAAGACGGGCGGGGGGTGCCCTACAATGAGCAGTTCTTC. Encoded protein: CASCQDGRGVPYNEQFF. V and J are TRBV3-1 and TRBJ2-1; 8 nucleotides match TRBD2. The germline V gene has CDR1 LGHDT and CDR2 YNNKEL (reference sequence). The CDR3 spans 17 residues. The V and J ends lost 11 bases and 2 bases, in that order; junction bases with no gene match: 17.

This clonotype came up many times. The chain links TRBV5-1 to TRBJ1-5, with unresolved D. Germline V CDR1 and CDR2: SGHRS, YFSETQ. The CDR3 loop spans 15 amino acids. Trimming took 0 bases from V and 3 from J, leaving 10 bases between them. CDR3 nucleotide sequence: TGCGCCAGCAGCTTGGAGGCAGGTAACAATCAGCCCCAGCATTTT. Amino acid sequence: CASSLEAGNNQPQHF. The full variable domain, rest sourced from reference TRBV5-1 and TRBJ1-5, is KAGVTQTPRYLIKTRGQQVTLSCSPISGHRSVSWYQQTPGQGLQFLFEYFSETQRNKGNFPGRFSGRQFSNSRSEMNVSTLELGDSALYLCASSLEAGNNQPQHFGDGTRLSIL.

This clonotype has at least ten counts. This CDR3 is CASSLHDSDQPQHF. As DNA, the CDR3 is TGTGCCAGCAGTTTACATGACAGTGATCAGCCCCAGCATTTT. The chain links TRBV27 to TRBJ1-5; tentative D call: TRBD1 (5 bases). The ends were cut back, 2 bases at V and 5 bases at J, with 10 bases in the middle. This CDR3 is 14 amino acids long. Germline CDR1 reads MNHEY; CDR2 reads SMNVEV (reference sequence).

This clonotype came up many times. CDR3 residues: CASRRDPYYNEQFF. The CDR3, as DNA: TGTGCCAGCAGACGCGACCCGTATTACAATGAGCAGTTCTTC. This chain uses TRBV6-1 with TRBJ2-1; no firm D call. V was shortened by 6 bases and J by 4 bases, with 13 bases between the two germline ends. There are 14 residues in the CDR3. Germline CDR1 MNHNS, CDR2 SASEGT.

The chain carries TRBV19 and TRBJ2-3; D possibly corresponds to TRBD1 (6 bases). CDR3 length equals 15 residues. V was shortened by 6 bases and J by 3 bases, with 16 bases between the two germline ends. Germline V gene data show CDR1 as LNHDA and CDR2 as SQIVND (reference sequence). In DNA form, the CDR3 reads TGTGCCAGTAGCCTGACCGTCAGGGGAACAGATACGCAGTATTTT. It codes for CASSLTVRGTDTQYF. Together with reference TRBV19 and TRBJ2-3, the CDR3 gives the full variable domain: DGGITQSPKYLFRKEGQNVTLSCEQNLNHDAMYWYRQDPGQGLRLIYYSQIVNDFQKGDIAEGYSVSREKKESFPLTVTSAQKNPTAFYLCASSLTVRGTDTQYFGPGTRLTVL.

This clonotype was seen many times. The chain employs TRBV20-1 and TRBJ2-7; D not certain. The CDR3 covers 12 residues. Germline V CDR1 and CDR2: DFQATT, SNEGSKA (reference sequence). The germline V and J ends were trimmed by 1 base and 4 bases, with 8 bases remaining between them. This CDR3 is CSARVPEYEQYV. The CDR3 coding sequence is TGCAGTGCTAGAGTTCCCGAGTACGAGCAGTACGTC.

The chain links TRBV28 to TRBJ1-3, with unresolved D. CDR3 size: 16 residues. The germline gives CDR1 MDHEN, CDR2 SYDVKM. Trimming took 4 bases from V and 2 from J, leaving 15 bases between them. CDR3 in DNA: TGTGCCAGCAGTTCCCTCGGAATGGTGACTGGAAACACCATATATTTT. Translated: CASSSLGMVTGNTIYF.

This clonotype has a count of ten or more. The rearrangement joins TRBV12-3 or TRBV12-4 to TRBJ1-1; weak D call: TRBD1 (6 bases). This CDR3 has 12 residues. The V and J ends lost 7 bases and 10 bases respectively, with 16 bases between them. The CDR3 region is CASTLSHRVAFF. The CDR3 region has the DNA TGTGCCAGCACACTTTCCCACAGGGTAGCTTTCTTT.

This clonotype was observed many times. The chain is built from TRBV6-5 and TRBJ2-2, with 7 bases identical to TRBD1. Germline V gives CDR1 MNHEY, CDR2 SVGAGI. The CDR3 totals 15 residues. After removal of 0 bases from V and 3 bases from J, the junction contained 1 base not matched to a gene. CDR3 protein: CASSYSGQYTGELFF. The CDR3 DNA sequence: TGTGCCAGCAGTTACTCGGGACAGTACACCGGGGAGCTGTTTTTT.

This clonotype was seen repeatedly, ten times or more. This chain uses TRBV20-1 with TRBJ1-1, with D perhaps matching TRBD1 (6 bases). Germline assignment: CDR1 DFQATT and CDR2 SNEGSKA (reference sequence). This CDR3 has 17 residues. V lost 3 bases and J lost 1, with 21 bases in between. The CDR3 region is CSARGVQGGGRNTEAFF. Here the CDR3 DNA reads TGCAGTGCTAGGGGCGTACAGGGTGGGGGTCGGAACACTGAAGCTTTCTTT.

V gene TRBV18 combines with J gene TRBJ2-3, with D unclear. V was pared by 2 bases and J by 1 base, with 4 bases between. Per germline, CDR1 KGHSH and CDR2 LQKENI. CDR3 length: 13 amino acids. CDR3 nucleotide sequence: TGTGCCAGCTCACCAAAGGGCACAGATACGCAGTATTTT. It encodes CASSPKGTDTQYF.

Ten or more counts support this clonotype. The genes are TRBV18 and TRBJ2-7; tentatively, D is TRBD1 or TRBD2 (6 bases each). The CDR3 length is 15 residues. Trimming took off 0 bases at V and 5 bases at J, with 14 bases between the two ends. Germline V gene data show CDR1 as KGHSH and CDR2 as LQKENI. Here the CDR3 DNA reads TGTGCCAGCTCACCACCAGGGGGGTCCCAGGACGAGCAGTACTTC. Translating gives CASSPPGGSQDEQYF.

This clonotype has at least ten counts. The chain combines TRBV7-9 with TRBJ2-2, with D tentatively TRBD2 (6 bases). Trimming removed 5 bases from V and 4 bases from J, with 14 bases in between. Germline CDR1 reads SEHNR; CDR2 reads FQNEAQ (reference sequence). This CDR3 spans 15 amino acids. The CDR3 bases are TGTGCCAGCAGCACACCACTAGCAGGCACCGGGGAGCTGTTTTTT. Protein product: CASSTPLAGTGELFF. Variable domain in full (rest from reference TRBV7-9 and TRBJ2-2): DTGVSQNPRHKITKRGQNVTFRCDPISEHNRLYWYRQTLGQGPEFLTYFQNEAQLEKSRLLSDRFSAERPKGSFSTLEIQRTEQGDSAMYLCASSTPLAGTGELFFGEGSRLTVL.

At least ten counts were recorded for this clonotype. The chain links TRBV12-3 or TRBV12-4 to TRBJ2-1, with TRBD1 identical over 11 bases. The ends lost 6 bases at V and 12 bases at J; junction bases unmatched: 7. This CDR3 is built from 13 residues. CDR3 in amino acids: CASRDRGLVGQFF. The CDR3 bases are TGTGCCAGCAGGGACAGGGGGCTGGTCGGGCAGTTCTTC.

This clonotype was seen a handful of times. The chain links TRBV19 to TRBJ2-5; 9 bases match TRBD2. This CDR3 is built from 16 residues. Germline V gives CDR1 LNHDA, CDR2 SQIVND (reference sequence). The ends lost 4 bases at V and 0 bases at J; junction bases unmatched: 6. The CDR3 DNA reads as TGTGCCAGTAGTAGAGGTAGCGGGGGATACCAAGAGACCCAGTACTTC. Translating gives CASSRGSGGYQETQYF.

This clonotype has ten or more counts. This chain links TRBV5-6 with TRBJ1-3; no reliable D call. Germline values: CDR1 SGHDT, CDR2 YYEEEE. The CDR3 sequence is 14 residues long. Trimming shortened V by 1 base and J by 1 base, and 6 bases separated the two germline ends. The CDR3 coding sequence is TGTGCCAGCAGCTTGCCCGCTTCTGGAAACACCATATATTTT. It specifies CASSLPASGNTIYF. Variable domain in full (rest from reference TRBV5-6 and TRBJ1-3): DAGVTQSPTHLIKTRGQQVTLRCSPKSGHDTVSWYQQALGQGPQFIFQYYEEEERQRGNFPDRFSGHQFPNYSSELNVNALLLGDSALYLCASSLPASGNTIYFGEGSWLTVV.

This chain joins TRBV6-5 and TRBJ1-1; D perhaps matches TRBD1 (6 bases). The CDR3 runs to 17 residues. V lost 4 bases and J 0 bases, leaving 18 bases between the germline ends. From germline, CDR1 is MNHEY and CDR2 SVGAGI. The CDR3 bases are TGTGCCAGCAGTTCGGTCAGGGGCCTTTACCTGAACACTGAAGCTTTCTTT. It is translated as CASSSVRGLYLNTEAFF.

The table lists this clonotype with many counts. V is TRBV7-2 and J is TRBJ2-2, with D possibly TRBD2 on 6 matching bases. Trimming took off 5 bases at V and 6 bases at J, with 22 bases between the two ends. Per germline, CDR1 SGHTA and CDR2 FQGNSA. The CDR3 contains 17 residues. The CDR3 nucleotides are TGTGCCAGCAGCGCCCTGTGGGGGGACGGGGTGTCCGGGGAGCTGTTTTTT. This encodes CASSALWGDGVSGELFF.

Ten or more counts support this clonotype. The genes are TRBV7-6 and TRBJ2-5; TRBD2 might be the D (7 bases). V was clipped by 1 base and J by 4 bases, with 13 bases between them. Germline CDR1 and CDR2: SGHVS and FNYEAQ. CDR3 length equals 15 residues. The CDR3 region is CASSLEAGAPETQYF. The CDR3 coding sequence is TGTGCCAGCAGCTTAGAGGCGGGGGCTCCAGAGACCCAGTACTTC.

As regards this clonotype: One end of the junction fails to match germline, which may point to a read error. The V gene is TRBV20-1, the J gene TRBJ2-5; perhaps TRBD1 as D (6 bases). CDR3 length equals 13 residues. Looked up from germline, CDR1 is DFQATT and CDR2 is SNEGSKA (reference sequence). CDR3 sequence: CSAEQGDQETQYF. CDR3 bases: TGTAGTGCTGAACAGGGAGACCAAGAGACCCAGTACTTC.

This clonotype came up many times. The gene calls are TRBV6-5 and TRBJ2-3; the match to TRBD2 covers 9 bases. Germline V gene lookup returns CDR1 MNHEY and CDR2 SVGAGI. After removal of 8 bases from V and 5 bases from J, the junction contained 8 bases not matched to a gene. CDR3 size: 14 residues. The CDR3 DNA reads TGTGCCAGCCGGGCTAGCGGGGTTGGAGATACGCAGTATTTT. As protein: CASRASGVGDTQYF.

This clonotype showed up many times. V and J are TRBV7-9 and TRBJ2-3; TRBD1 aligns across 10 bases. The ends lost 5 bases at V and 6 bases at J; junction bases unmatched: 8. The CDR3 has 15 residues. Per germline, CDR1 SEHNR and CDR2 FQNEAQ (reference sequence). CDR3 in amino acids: CASSLGTGAMDTQYF. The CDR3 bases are TGTGCCAGCAGCCTTGGGACAGGGGCAATGGATACGCAGTATTTT.

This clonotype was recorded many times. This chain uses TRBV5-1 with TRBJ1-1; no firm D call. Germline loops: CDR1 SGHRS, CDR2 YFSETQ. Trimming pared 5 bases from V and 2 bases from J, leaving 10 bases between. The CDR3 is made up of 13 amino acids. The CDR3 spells CASRPRDNTEAFF. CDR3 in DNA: TGCGCCAGCAGACCTCGGGATAACACTGAAGCTTTCTTT.

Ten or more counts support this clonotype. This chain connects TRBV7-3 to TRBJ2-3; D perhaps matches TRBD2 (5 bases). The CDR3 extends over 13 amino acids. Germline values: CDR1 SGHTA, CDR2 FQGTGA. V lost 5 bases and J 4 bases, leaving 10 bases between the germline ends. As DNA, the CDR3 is TGTGCCAGCAGCCGGGAACCCCCAGATACGCAGTATTTT. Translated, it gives CASSREPPDTQYF.

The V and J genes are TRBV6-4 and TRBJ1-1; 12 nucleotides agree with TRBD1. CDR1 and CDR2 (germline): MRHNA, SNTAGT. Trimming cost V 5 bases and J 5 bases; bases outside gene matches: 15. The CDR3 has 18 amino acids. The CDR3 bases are TGTGCCAGCAGTCGACTGGGGACAGGGGGCTACGAAAGGACTGAAGCTTTCTTT. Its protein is CASSRLGTGGYERTEAFF.

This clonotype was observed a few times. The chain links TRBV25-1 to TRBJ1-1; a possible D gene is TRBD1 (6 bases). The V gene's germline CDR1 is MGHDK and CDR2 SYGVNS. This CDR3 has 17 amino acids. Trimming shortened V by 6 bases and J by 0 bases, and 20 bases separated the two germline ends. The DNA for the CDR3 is TGTGCCAGCAGCAGATCCGCGGGACACTTAATGAACACTGAAGCTTTCTTT. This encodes CASSRSAGHLMNTEAFF.

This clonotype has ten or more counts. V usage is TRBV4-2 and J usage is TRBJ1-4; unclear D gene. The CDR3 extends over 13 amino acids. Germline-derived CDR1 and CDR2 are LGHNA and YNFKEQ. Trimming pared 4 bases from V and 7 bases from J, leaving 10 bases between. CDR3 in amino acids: CASSLFHGEKLFF. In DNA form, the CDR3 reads TGTGCCAGCAGCCTCTTCCATGGTGAAAAACTGTTTTTT.